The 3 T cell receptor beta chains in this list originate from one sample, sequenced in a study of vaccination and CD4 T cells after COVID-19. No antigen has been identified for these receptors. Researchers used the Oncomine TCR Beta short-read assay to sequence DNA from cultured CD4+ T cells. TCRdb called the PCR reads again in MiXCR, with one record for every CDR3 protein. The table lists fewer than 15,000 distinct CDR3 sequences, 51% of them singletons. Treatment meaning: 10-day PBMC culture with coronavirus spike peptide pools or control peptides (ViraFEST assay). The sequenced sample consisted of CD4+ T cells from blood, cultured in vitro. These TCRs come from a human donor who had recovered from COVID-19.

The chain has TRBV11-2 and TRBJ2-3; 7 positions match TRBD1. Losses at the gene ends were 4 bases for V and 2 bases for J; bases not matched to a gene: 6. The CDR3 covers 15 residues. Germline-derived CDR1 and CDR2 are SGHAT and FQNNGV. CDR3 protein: CASSSNRGHTDTQYF. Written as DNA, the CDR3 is TGTGCCAGCAGCTCCAACAGGGGTCACACAGATACGCAGTATTTT. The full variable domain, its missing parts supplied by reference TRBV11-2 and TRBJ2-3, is EAGVAQSPRYKIIEKRQSVAFWCNPISGHATLYWYQQILGQGPKLLIQFQNNGVVDDSQLPKDRFSAERLKGVDSTLKIQPAKLEDSAVYLCASSSNRGHTDTQYFGPGTRLTVL.

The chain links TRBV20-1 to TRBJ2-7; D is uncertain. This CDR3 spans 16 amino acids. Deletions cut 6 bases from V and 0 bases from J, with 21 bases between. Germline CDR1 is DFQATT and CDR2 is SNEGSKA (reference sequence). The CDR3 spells CSAKPFVSRSSYEQYF. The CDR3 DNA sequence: TGCAGTGCCAAACCCTTCGTGTCCAGGAGCTCCTACGAGCAGTACTTC.

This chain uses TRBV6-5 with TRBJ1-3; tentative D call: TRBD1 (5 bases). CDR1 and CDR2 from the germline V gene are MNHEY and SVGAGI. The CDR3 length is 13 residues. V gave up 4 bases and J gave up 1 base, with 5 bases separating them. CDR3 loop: CASSSGSGNTIYF. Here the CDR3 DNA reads TGTGCCAGCAGTTCAGGGTCTGGAAACACCATATATTTT.